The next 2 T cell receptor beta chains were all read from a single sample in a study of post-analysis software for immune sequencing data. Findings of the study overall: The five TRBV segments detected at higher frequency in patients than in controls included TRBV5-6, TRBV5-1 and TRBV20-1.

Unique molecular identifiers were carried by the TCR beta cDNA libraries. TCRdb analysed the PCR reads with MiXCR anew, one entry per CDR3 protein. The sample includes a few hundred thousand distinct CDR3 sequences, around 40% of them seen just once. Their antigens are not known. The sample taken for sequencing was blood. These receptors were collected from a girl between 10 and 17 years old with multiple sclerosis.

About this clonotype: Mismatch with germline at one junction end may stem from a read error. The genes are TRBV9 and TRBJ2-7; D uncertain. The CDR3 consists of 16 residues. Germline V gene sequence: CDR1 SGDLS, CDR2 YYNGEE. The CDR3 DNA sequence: TGTGCCGGCAGCCCCGAGGTGGGCGTTTTCTCCTACGAGCAGTACTTC. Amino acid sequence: CAGSPEVGVFSYEQYF.

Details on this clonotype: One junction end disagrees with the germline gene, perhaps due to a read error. CDR3 in DNA: TGCGCCAGCAGCCAAGGGTACCAAAGTGGGGCCGACGTCCTGACTTTC. It yields the protein CASSQGYQSGADVLTF. The rearrangement joins TRBV4-1 to TRBJ2-6; possibly TRBD1 for D (5 bases). The CDR3 length is 16 residues. The germline V gene has CDR1 MGHRA and CDR2 YSYEKL.